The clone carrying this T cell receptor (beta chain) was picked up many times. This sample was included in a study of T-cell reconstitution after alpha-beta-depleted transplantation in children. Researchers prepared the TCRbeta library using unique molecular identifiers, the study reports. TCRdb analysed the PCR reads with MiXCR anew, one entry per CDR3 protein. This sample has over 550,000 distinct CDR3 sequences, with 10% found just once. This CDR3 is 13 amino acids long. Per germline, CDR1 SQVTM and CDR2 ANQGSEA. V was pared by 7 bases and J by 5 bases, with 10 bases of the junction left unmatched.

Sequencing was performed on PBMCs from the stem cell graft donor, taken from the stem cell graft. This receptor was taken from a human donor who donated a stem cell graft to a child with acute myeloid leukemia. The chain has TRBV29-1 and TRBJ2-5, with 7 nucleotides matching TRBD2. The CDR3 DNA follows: TGCAGCGCTACCACAGCGGGGCCGGAGACCCAGTACTTC. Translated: CSATTAGPETQYF.